Sequencing of this T cell receptor beta chain was carried out in a study of CXCR3-negative and CXCR3-positive naive CD8 T cells. Study-level findings and limits: Naive CXCR3-negative and CXCR3-positive cells had similar TRBV-TRBJ usage; memory differed. CXCR3-negative naive cells had less hydrophobic TRB CDR3s than did CXCR3-positive naive cells.

The authors made the TRB cDNA libraries by 5' RACE using UMI labels. TCRdb reprocessed the 5' RACE reads and stores each CDR3 protein as one record, lacking DNA. Seen in this sample are some 130,000 distinct CDR3 sequences; the ten most common clones hold about 0.61%. In regard to this clonotype: Its matching antigen is unknown.

There are 12 residues in the CDR3. CDR1 is SQVTM, CDR2 ANQGSEA, per germline. The TCR comes from a human donor in good health. Some clones in this sample may be carry-over from other donors' samples. The sequencing input was naive CXCR3+ CD8+ T cells from blood. The subset denotes: CD45RO-CCR7+CD27+CD95- naive CD8+ T cells expressing CXCR3 (TNR3+). This rearrangement joins TRBV29-1 to TRBJ2-5; with no DNA, the TCRdb D assignment of TRBD1 cannot be verified. CDR3 in amino acids: CSVPLGERTQYF.